These 15 T cell receptor beta chains were sequenced from one sample in a study of vaccination effects on CD4 cells after COVID-19. These TCRs are of unknown antigen specificity. The table came from immunoSEQ multiplex PCR; TCRdb's copy has only in-frame clones and leaves some out. The table includes just under 75,000 clones, 65% to 75% detected once. Antigen-specific CD4+ T cells expanded by the ViraFEST assay with viral peptide pools were then sequenced. Investigators separated out CD4+ T cells once 10 days of culture had passed. Vaccinated participants had no history of SARS-CoV-2 infection and tested negative for nucleocapsid antibodies. Sequenced material: CD4+ T cells from PBMCs cultured with HCoV-NL63 spike peptides, taken before COVID-19 vaccination. All receptors come from a human donor who received a COVID-19 vaccine.

V gene TRBV5-4 combines with J gene TRBJ1-1, with a weak D call TRBD1 (5 bases). This CDR3 region has 14 residues. Trimming stripped 0 bases from V and 0 bases from J, with 6 bases between. Per the germline V gene, CDR1 is SGHNT and CDR2 is YYREEE (reference sequence). In DNA form, the CDR3 reads TGTGCCAGCAGCTTGGACAGGTTGAACACTGAAGCTTTCTTT. It is translated as CASSLDRLNTEAFF.

The chain employs TRBV7-2 and TRBJ2-2; no definite D call. CDR1 is SGHTA and CDR2 is FQGNSA in the germline V gene. This CDR3 has 13 amino acids. V lost 2 bases to trimming and J lost 5 bases, with 6 bases between them. This CDR3 reads CASSLRRTGELFF. The CDR3, as DNA: TGTGCCAGCAGCTTAAGACGTACCGGGGAGCTGTTTTTT.

J is TRBJ2-2 and V is TRBV3-1 (or the pseudogene TRBV3-2); no clear D. Germline CDR1 and CDR2: LGHDT and YNNKEL (reference sequence). The V gene lost 4 bases and the J gene lost 6 bases, with 15 bases spanning the gap. This CDR3 comprises 15 residues. This CDR3 is CASSRDWGGSGELFF. In DNA, the CDR3 is TGTGCCAGCAGCCGTGACTGGGGTGGGTCCGGGGAGCTGTTTTTT.

The chain couples TRBV5-8 to TRBJ2-3; D gene unclear. The germline CDR1 and CDR2 sequences are SGHTS and YDEGEE. This CDR3 spans 16 amino acids. With 7 bases removed from V and 1 base from J, the gap between germline ends came to 19 bases. In DNA, the CDR3 is TGTGCCAGCCCTTCGGTCGGGCAGGTGGGCACAGATACGCAGTATTTT. Its translation is CASPSVGQVGTDTQYF.

The chain carries TRBV13 and TRBJ2-3; 7 positions match TRBD1. V gave up 5 bases and J gave up 0 bases; unmatched junction bases: 8. Germline loops: CDR1 PRHDT, CDR2 FYEKMQ (reference sequence). The CDR3 extends over 16 amino acids. CDR3 residues: CASSRMADRSTDTQYF. The CDR3 DNA reads as TGTGCCAGCAGCCGGATGGCGGACAGGAGCACAGATACGCAGTATTTT.

The chain couples TRBV28 to TRBJ2-1; TRBD1 matches 9 bases. CDR1 MDHEN and CDR2 SYDVKM come from the germline V gene. The CDR3 is made up of 16 amino acids. V was clipped by 4 bases and J by 4 bases; unmatched bases: 8. CDR3 in amino acids: CASSYPGTGFYNEQFF. CDR3 nucleotide sequence: TGTGCCAGCAGTTATCCCGGGACAGGGTTTTACAATGAGCAGTTCTTC.

This chain links TRBV28 with TRBJ1-5; 9 bases line up with TRBD1. Looked up from germline, CDR1 is MDHEN and CDR2 is SYDVKM. CDR3 length: 12 amino acids. Unmatched junction bases numbered 6, after V lost 2 bases and J lost 16 bases. The CDR3 nucleotides read TGTGCCAGCAGTTTAAAGGGACAGGGCTATCATTTT. This codes for CASSLKGQGYHF.

The chain employs TRBV19 and TRBJ2-3; no clear D. V dropped 6 bases and J dropped 1 base, with 2 bases sitting between them. Germline lookup yields CDR1 LNHDA and CDR2 SQIVND (reference sequence). The CDR3 totals 11 residues. The CDR3 spells CASRGTDTQYF. The DNA for the CDR3 is TGTGCCAGTAGGGGCACAGATACGCAGTATTTT.

There are a few counts of this clone. The J gene is TRBJ1-1, the V gene TRBV14; D is undetermined. Trimming pared 4 bases from V and 4 bases from J, leaving 10 bases between. CDR3 length equals 13 residues. Germline CDR1 is SGHDN and CDR2 is FVKESK. DNA for the CDR3: TGTGCCAGCAGCCTAGGACGTGGCACTGAAGCTTTCTTT. Translating it yields CASSLGRGTEAFF. The complete variable domain, with remaining parts taken from reference TRBV14 and TRBJ1-1, reads EAGVTQFPSHSVIEKGQTVTLRCDPISGHDNLYWYRRVMGKEIKFLLHFVKESKQDESGMPNNRFLAERTGGTYSTLKVQPAELEDSGVYFCASSLGRGTEAFFGQGTRLTVV.

V gene TRBV5-1 combines with J gene TRBJ1-4; 8 bases match TRBD1. V lost 3 bases to trimming and J lost 4 bases; unmatched junction nucleotides: 5. The CDR3 has 15 residues. The V gene's germline CDR1 is SGHRS and CDR2 YFSETQ. The CDR3: CASSSGQGLNEKLFF. The CDR3 region has the DNA TGCGCCAGCAGCTCCGGACAGGGACTTAATGAAAAACTGTTTTTT.

The chain has TRBV3-1 (or the pseudogene TRBV3-2) and TRBJ2-3, with D hard to call. The CDR3 is 15 residues long. Germline loops: CDR1 LGHDT, CDR2 YNNKEL (reference sequence). The V end was cut by 6 bases, the J end by 1 base, with 14 bases between. The DNA for the CDR3 is TGTGCCAGCAGGCGACGTGGTATGGGCACAGATACGCAGTATTTT. Encoded protein: CASRRRGMGTDTQYF.

This chain connects TRBV5-1 to TRBJ2-5, with TRBD2 matching over 9 bases. V dropped 0 bases and J dropped 2; count of bases not matched to a gene: 2. Germline lookup yields CDR1 SGHRS and CDR2 YFSETQ. The CDR3 spans 15 residues. DNA of the CDR3: TGCGCCAGCAGCTTGGGGCTAGCGGGGCAAGAGACCCAGTACTTC. Protein sequence: CASSLGLAGQETQYF.

Only a few counts were recorded for this clone. This chain joins TRBV6-5 and TRBJ1-6, with 7 bases matching TRBD1. The CDR3 extends over 15 amino acids. Germline CDR1 reads MNHEY; CDR2 reads SVGAGI. Trimming took 2 bases from V and 9 from J; bases not matched to a gene: 7. CDR3 DNA sequence: TGTGCCAGCAGTTACGACAGGGTTTCCACTTCACCCCTCCACTTT. Translating it yields CASSYDRVSTSPLHF.

The gene calls are TRBV14 and TRBJ2-1; the D is unclear. The ends were cut back, 2 bases at V and 4 bases at J, with 12 bases in the middle. The CDR3 covers 15 residues. Germline assignment: CDR1 SGHDN and CDR2 FVKESK. This chain's CDR3 is CASSQPGSRYNEQFF. CDR3 nucleotides: TGTGCCAGCAGCCAACCAGGATCCCGTTACAATGAGCAGTTCTTC. The whole variable domain, remainder taken from reference TRBV14 and TRBJ2-1, is EAGVTQFPSHSVIEKGQTVTLRCDPISGHDNLYWYRRVMGKEIKFLLHFVKESKQDESGMPNNRFLAERTGGTYSTLKVQPAELEDSGVYFCASSQPGSRYNEQFFGPGTRLTVL.

This rearrangement joins TRBV19 to TRBJ1-2; TRBD1 aligns across 10 bases. Germline V gives CDR1 LNHDA, CDR2 SQIVND (reference sequence). The CDR3 sequence is 15 residues long. V dropped 5 bases and J dropped 5; count of bases not matched to a gene: 8. The CDR3 nucleotides read TGTGCCAGTAGTTCATCCGGGACAGGGGTGTATGGCTACACCTTC. Residues: CASSSSGTGVYGYTF.